This passage covers 25 T cell receptor beta chains from one sample sequenced in a study of T-cell memory formation after mild COVID-19 (dated by TCRdb to the early 2020s). Libraries were built with 5' RACE. The run used an Illumina NovaSeq 6000. Through fastp at Q25 and MiXCR, TCRdb rebuilt clones from the public reads, retaining in-frame beta chains. Each entry is one CDR3 protein sequence, shown with its most common DNA and genes. A total of about 400,000 distinct CDR3 sequences appear in this sample, 15% to 20% of them only once. In total, the top ten clones hold about 22% of the sample. Material: PBMCs or a T cell subset sorted from them (not recorded which). These receptors all come from a man between 18 and 35 years old who had mild COVID-19 (a few samples of this study predate the infection). The sample titles of this study are shuffled in the database, so cell type and time point are left out; the donor was told from shared clones.

This clonotype was detected a few times. The chain has TRBV7-2 and TRBJ2-1, with D maybe TRBD1 (6 bases). CDR3 length equals 14 residues. Germline V gives CDR1 SGHTA, CDR2 FQGNSA. Trimming removed 4 bases from V and 9 bases from J, with 16 bases in between. CDR3 residues: CASSSKEQGPEQFF. The CDR3 DNA sequence: TGTGCCAGCAGCTCGAAAGAACAGGGCCCTGAGCAGTTCTTC.

The chain carries TRBV5-1 and TRBJ2-3; 9 nucleotides align to TRBD2. Trimming cost V 0 bases and J 6 bases; bases outside gene matches: 11. Germline assignment: CDR1 SGHRS and CDR2 YFSETQ. This CDR3 region has 17 residues. CDR3 sequence: CASSLVVAGELTDTQYF. For the CDR3, the DNA is TGCGCCAGCAGCTTGGTTGTAGCGGGGGAGCTCACGGATACGCAGTATTTT.

This chain connects TRBV12-3 or TRBV12-4 to TRBJ1-4, with 8 bases fitting TRBD1. This CDR3 has 14 amino acids. V dropped 5 bases and J dropped 7; count of bases not matched to a gene: 6. The CDR3 sequence: CASSRTGSVEKLFF. The CDR3 DNA is TGTGCCAGCAGTAGGACAGGGTCCGTTGAAAAACTGTTTTTT.

This clonotype has a handful of counts. The rearrangement joins TRBV6-1 to TRBJ2-3; D not resolved. Looked up from germline, CDR1 is MNHNS and CDR2 is SASEGT. CDR3 length equals 13 residues. Trimming removed 10 bases at V and 2 bases at J, with 13 bases between. DNA for the CDR3: TGTGCCACCCAAGAAGGATTCACAGATACGCAGTATTTT. It is translated as CATQEGFTDTQYF.

This clonotype has a handful of counts. This sequence joins TRBV5-1 and TRBJ1-1; D gene uncertain. The V gene's germline CDR1 is SGHRS and CDR2 YFSETQ. The CDR3 has 13 residues. V was shortened by 0 bases and J by 2 bases, with 5 bases between the two germline ends. In DNA form, the CDR3 reads TGCGCCAGCAGCTTGGACTTTAACACTGAAGCTTTCTTT. Amino acids: CASSLDFNTEAFF.

In this sample, this clonotype turned up a few times. The J gene is TRBJ2-7, the V gene TRBV6-5; TRBD1 agrees at 10 bases. In germline, CDR1 is MNHEY, CDR2 SVGAGI. There are 16 residues in the CDR3. V dropped 0 bases and J dropped 2; count of bases not matched to a gene: 4. The CDR3 here is CASSYSGTGAAYEQYV. The CDR3 DNA reads as TGTGCCAGCAGTTACTCGGGGACAGGGGCGGCCTACGAGCAGTACGTC.

There are a few counts of this clonotype. The chain is built from TRBV5-8 and TRBJ1-2, with 7 bases aligning to TRBD1. With 2 bases clipped from V and 4 bases from J, the junction kept 2 bases outside the gene matches. This CDR3 comprises 13 residues. CDR1 is SGHTS and CDR2 is YDEGEE in the germline V gene. The CDR3 here is CASSFEGAYGYTF. DNA of the CDR3: TGTGCCAGCAGCTTCGAGGGGGCCTATGGCTACACCTTC.

This clonotype has more than one count but fewer than ten. The gene calls are TRBV7-2 and TRBJ2-1, with 8 bases lining up with TRBD2. V trimming: 5 bases; J trimming: 0 bases; junction bases outside the gene matches: 6. The CDR3 has 16 residues. The germline V gene encodes CDR1 SGHTA and CDR2 FQGNSA. CDR3 coding DNA: TGTGCCAGCAGCCCAACGGGGGGGCTCTCCTACAATGAGCAGTTCTTC. This translates into CASSPTGGLSYNEQFF.

V usage is TRBV5-5 and J usage is TRBJ2-3; D might be TRBD1 or TRBD2, each matching 6 bases. V dropped 6 bases and J dropped 3 bases, with 26 bases sitting between them. The length of the CDR3 is 18 residues. Germline CDR1 reads SGHKS; CDR2 reads YYEKEE (reference sequence). The CDR3 loop is CASNSGAGRGSSTDTQYF. The DNA for the CDR3 is TGTGCCAGCAACTCGGGGGCAGGGAGAGGGTCTAGTACAGATACGCAGTATTTT.

This clonotype was seen a handful of times. This chain joins TRBV4-3 and TRBJ2-2; D might be TRBD2 (5 bases). CDR3 length: 18 amino acids. The ends were cut back, 0 bases at V and 0 bases at J, with 14 bases in the middle. Germline V lookup: CDR1 LGHNA, CDR2 YSLEER. CDR3 nucleotide sequence: TGCGCCAGCAGCCAAGAGGGAGATGGAGCGGCGAACACCGGGGAGCTGTTTTTT. It yields the protein CASSQEGDGAANTGELFF.

This clonotype was counted many times. CDR3 in amino acids: CASSWSVSYEQYF. CDR3 DNA sequence: TGTGCCAGCAGTTGGTCCGTTTCCTACGAGCAGTACTTC. The chain employs TRBV7-9 and TRBJ2-7; no reliable D call. The CDR3 contains 13 residues. Looked up from germline, CDR1 is SEHNR and CDR2 is FQNEAQ (reference sequence). The germline V and J ends were trimmed by 6 bases and 1 base, with 10 bases remaining between them.

The J gene is TRBJ2-5, the V gene TRBV11-3, with 12 bases lining up with TRBD2. The CDR3 loop spans 18 amino acids. Germline CDR1 reads SGHNT; CDR2 reads YENEEA. The ends lost 1 base at V and 2 bases at J; junction bases unmatched: 8. CDR3: CASSLGILAGGTQETQYF. The CDR3, as DNA: TGTGCCAGCAGCTTAGGGATACTAGCGGGGGGTACGCAAGAGACCCAGTACTTC.

The chain combines TRBV7-9 with TRBJ1-1, with 7 bases aligning to TRBD1. The CDR3 contains 15 residues. J gave up 1 base and V 5 bases, and 7 bases lay outside the gene matches. Germline lookup yields CDR1 SEHNR and CDR2 FQNEAQ (reference sequence). In nucleotides, the CDR3 is TGTGCCAGCAGCAAGACGGGACAGAAGAACACTGAAGCTTTCTTT. It encodes CASSKTGQKNTEAFF.

The CDR3 region is CAGGIWQGRETQYF. CDR3 nucleotide sequence: TGTGCCGGGGGGATTTGGCAGGGGCGAGAGACCCAGTACTTC. The chain has TRBV28 and TRBJ2-5, with D perhaps being TRBD1 or TRBD2 (6 bases each). The CDR3 contains 14 residues. CDR1 and CDR2 from the germline V gene are MDHEN and SYDVKM. Between the trimmed V and J ends, which lost 11 bases and 4 bases, there was a span of 20 bases.

This clonotype was observed a handful of times. The rearrangement uses TRBV15 and TRBJ1-4, with D possibly matching TRBD1 (5 bases). Deletions cut 4 bases from V and 7 bases from J, with 16 bases between. The germline gives CDR1 LNHNV, CDR2 YYDKDF (reference sequence). The length of the CDR3 is 15 residues. CDR3 bases: TGTGCCACCAGCACGTCACAGGCCGGGATTGAAAAACTGTTTTTT. Its translation: CATSTSQAGIEKLFF. The full variable domain, with the rest looked up from reference TRBV15 and TRBJ1-4, is DAMVIQNPRYQVTQFGKPVTLSCSQTLNHNVMYWYQQKSSQAPKLLFHYYDKDFNNEADTPDNFQSRRPNTSFCFLDIRSPGLGDTAMYLCATSTSQAGIEKLFFGSGTQLSVL.

The chain couples TRBV28 to TRBJ2-1; D is perhaps TRBD2 (6 bases). Trimming stripped 6 bases from V and 5 bases from J, with 14 bases between. The CDR3 consists of 14 residues. Germline CDR1 and CDR2: MDHEN and SYDVKM. CDR3 residues: CASSNGGLNNEQFF. CDR3 coding DNA: TGTGCCAGCAGCAATGGGGGGTTAAACAATGAGCAGTTCTTC.

This clonotype was counted a few times. The chain recombines TRBV10-2 with TRBJ2-7; a weak D match, TRBD2 (6 bases). The CDR3 is 13 amino acids. V was shortened by 6 bases and J by 2 bases, with 11 bases between the two germline ends. The V gene's germline CDR1 is WSHSY and CDR2 SAAADI. CDR3 sequence: CASRDTGAYEQYF. CDR3 DNA: TGCGCCAGCAGGGACACGGGGGCCTACGAGCAGTACTTC.

V is TRBV28 and J is TRBJ1-2; D not certain. Trimming removed 7 bases at V and 5 bases at J, with 17 bases between. CDR1 is MDHEN and CDR2 is SYDVKM in the germline V gene. The length of the CDR3 is 14 residues. The CDR3 here is CASTGSTRPYGYTF. The DNA for the CDR3 is TGTGCCAGCACTGGAAGTACCCGACCGTATGGCTACACCTTC.

This clonotype showed up just a few times. CDR3 in DNA: TGCGCCAGCAGCCAAACTCGGGCCGAGGGTGAAAAACTGTTTTTT. This codes for CASSQTRAEGEKLFF. The rearrangement joins TRBV4-1 to TRBJ1-4; D gene unclear. CDR1 and CDR2 from the germline V gene are MGHRA and YSYEKL. The CDR3 spans 15 residues. V lost 2 bases and J 7 bases, leaving 14 bases between the germline ends.

This clonotype was counted between two and nine times. The gene calls are TRBV5-6 and TRBJ1-6, with 8 bases fitting TRBD1. Per the germline V gene, CDR1 is SGHDT and CDR2 is YYEEEE. The CDR3 has 15 residues. The trim removed 2 bases at V and 7 bases at J, leaving 5 bases unmatched. In nucleotides, the CDR3 is TGTGCCAGCAGCTTACGACAGGGGTTCAATTCACCCCTCCACTTT. This encodes CASSLRQGFNSPLHF. The full variable domain, with the rest looked up from reference TRBV5-6 and TRBJ1-6, is DAGVTQSPTHLIKTRGQQVTLRCSPKSGHDTVSWYQQALGQGPQFIFQYYEEEERQRGNFPDRFSGHQFPNYSSELNVNALLLGDSALYLCASSLRQGFNSPLHFGNGTRLTVT.

This chain joins TRBV19 and TRBJ1-5; 9 nucleotides align to TRBD1. V shed 8 bases, J shed 1 base, and the junction held 3 bases outside the gene matches. Germline CDR1 and CDR2: LNHDA and SQIVND (reference sequence). The CDR3 has 14 amino acids. For the CDR3, the DNA is TGTGCCAGTGCCGGGACAGGGAGCAATCAGCCCCAGCATTTT. Translated: CASAGTGSNQPQHF. The full variable domain, completed using reference TRBV19 and TRBJ1-5, is DGGITQSPKYLFRKEGQNVTLSCEQNLNHDAMYWYRQDPGQGLRLIYYSQIVNDFQKGDIAEGYSVSREKKESFPLTVTSAQKNPTAFYLCASAGTGSNQPQHFGDGTRLSIL.

The chain is built from TRBV18 and TRBJ1-1, with D perhaps matching TRBD1 (5 bases). The CDR3 is 15 residues long. Germline loops: CDR1 KGHSH, CDR2 LQKENI. With 2 bases removed from V and 5 bases from J, the gap between germline ends came to 15 bases. The CDR3, as DNA: TGTGCCAGCTCACCAACGGGCAGCGGGGGTACTGAAGCTTTCTTT. As protein: CASSPTGSGGTEAFF. Drawing the rest from reference TRBV18 and TRBJ1-1, the complete variable domain is NAGVMQNPRHLVRRRGQEARLRCSPMKGHSHVYWYRQLPEEGLKFMVYLQKENIIDESGMPKERFSAEFPKEGPSILRIQQVVRGDSAAYFCASSPTGSGGTEAFFGQGTRLTVV.

The CDR3 reads CASSPTGGMTGELFF. The CDR3 DNA sequence: TGTGCCAGCAGCCCGACCGGGGGTATGACCGGGGAGCTGTTTTTT. The chain carries TRBV7-3 and TRBJ2-2; D might be TRBD2 (6 bases). Germline CDR1 and CDR2: SGHTA and FQGTGA. With 5 bases removed from V and 5 bases from J, the gap between germline ends came to 15 bases. The CDR3 extends over 15 amino acids.

The chain joins TRBV5-1 to TRBJ2-5, with D possibly matching TRBD1 (6 bases). The CDR3 has 12 residues. From germline, CDR1 is SGHRS and CDR2 YFSETQ. V lost 6 bases and J 3 bases, leaving 9 bases between the germline ends. The CDR3, as DNA: TGCGCCAGCAACGACAGGAAAGAGACCCAGTACTTC. It specifies CASNDRKETQYF.

This clonotype was picked up a small number of times. The J gene is TRBJ2-1, the V gene TRBV5-1; weak D call: TRBD2 (5 bases). CDR3 length: 16 amino acids. Germline V gives CDR1 SGHRS, CDR2 YFSETQ. V lost 0 bases to trimming and J lost 2 bases, with 12 bases between them. CDR3 sequence: CASSLAPGSPYNEQFF. CDR3 coding DNA: TGCGCCAGCAGCTTGGCCCCGGGGTCTCCCTACAATGAGCAGTTCTTC.